The 18 T cell receptor beta chains reported below all come from one sample, sequenced in a study of cytomegalovirus exposure and HLA in healthy donors. PCR used 60 Vbeta primers and 13 Jbeta primers. TCRdb's table, derived via immunoSEQ multiplex PCR, lists solely in-frame clones and lacks some. This table holds over 100,000 clones, around 86% found once. The sequencing sample was made of PBMCs. Receptors were obtained from a woman in her twenties or thirties in good health and CMV-seronegative.

This rearrangement joins TRBV6-1 to TRBJ1-1; D is unresolved. The CDR3 runs to 13 residues. Germline-derived CDR1 and CDR2 are MNHNS and SASEGT. The V end lost 6 bases, the J end lost 6 bases, and 14 bases lay between the germline ends. The CDR3 sequence is CASSVTGGAEAFF. The CDR3 DNA reads as TGTGCCAGCAGCGTGACCGGAGGTGCTGAAGCTTTCTTT.

This clone was counted between two and nine times. This sample also contains other DNA sequences that code for the same CDR3. The V and J genes are TRBV5-1 and TRBJ1-1, with 11 bases matching TRBD1. The junction had 8 bases not matched to a gene; V was cut back by 4 bases and J by 0 bases. CDR3 length equals 17 residues. CDR1 SGHRS and CDR2 YFSETQ come from the germline V gene. Here the CDR3 DNA reads TGCGCCAGCAGCCCAGGACAGGGGGCGCGTATGAACACTGAAGCTTTCTTT. Amino acids: CASSPGQGARMNTEAFF.

The rearrangement uses TRBV15 and TRBJ2-1, with TRBD2 identical over 9 bases. J was trimmed by 7 bases and V by 1 base; bases with no gene match: 11. The CDR3 has 17 residues. Germline V CDR1 and CDR2: LNHNV, YYDKDF (reference sequence). The CDR3: CATSRGFQSGRMNEQFF. The CDR3 DNA reads TGTGCCACCAGCAGAGGATTTCAGAGCGGGAGGATGAATGAGCAGTTCTTC.

The chain is built from TRBV10-3 and TRBJ1-1, with D unresolved. V lost 8 bases, J lost 1 base, and 20 bases lay in between. The V gene's germline CDR1 is ENHRY and CDR2 SYGVKD. The CDR3 totals 16 residues. The CDR3 bases are TGTGCCATCCCCCTGGGAGAAAGGGAAGAGAACACTGAAGCTTTCTTT. Amino acids: CAIPLGEREENTEAFF.

CDR3 loop: CASSYNLNEQFF. The DNA of the CDR3 is TGTGCCAGCAGTTACAATCTCAATGAGCAGTTCTTC. The V gene is TRBV6-5, the J gene TRBJ2-1; the D is unclear. Trimming removed 2 bases from V and 6 bases from J, with 5 bases in between. Per the germline V gene, CDR1 is MNHEY and CDR2 is SVGAGI. The CDR3 consists of 12 residues.

The chain is built from TRBV25-1 and TRBJ2-5; TRBD2 matches at 7 bases. V was pared by 7 bases and J by 4 bases, with 15 bases of the junction left unmatched. The CDR3 loop spans 16 amino acids. CDR1 and CDR2 from the germline V gene are MGHDK and SYGVNS. In nucleotides, the CDR3 is TGTGCCAGCATCCCCCCACCGGGGGGAGGTAGAGAGACCCAGTACTTC. This encodes CASIPPPGGGRETQYF.

The J gene is TRBJ2-1, the V gene TRBV6-5, with TRBD2 as a possible D gene (6 bases). The CDR3 sequence is 11 residues long. CDR1 is MNHEY and CDR2 is SVGAGI in the germline V gene. The V end was cut by 6 bases, the J end by 10 bases, with 10 bases between. Here the CDR3 DNA reads TGTGCCAGCAGGCGGGACGTAGAGCAGTTCTTC. It translates to CASRRDVEQFF.

CDR3: CASSFGDRAGTGELFF. The CDR3 DNA follows: TGTGCCAGCAGTTTCGGTGACAGGGCGGGAACCGGGGAGCTGTTTTTT. The chain recombines TRBV27 with TRBJ2-2; D is perhaps TRBD1 (7 bases). CDR1 and CDR2 (germline): MNHEY, SMNVEV (reference sequence). CDR3 length equals 16 residues. V lost 3 bases and J 5 bases, leaving 16 bases between the germline ends.

The chain combines TRBV11-2 with TRBJ2-3, with TRBD2 matching over 8 bases. Germline CDR1 SGHAT, CDR2 FQNNGV. This CDR3 has 18 amino acids. The trim removed 0 bases at V and 7 bases at J, leaving 15 bases unmatched. CDR3 coding DNA: TGTGCCAGCAGCTTAGATTACCGACTAGCGTACACTATGAATACGCAGTATTTT. Encoded protein: CASSLDYRLAYTMNTQYF.

For this clone: An end of the junction differs from the germline gene, which may be a read error. V usage is TRBV7-2 and J usage is TRBJ2-1; 11 nucleotides line up with TRBD2. The CDR3 runs to 13 residues. Germline CDR1 SGHTA, CDR2 FQGNSA. CDR3 amino acids: CASSSLAGGSGVF. The CDR3 coding sequence is TGTGCCAGCAGCTCTCTAGCGGGAGGCTCGGGAGTCTTC.

The chain joins TRBV5-1 to TRBJ2-5; D is unclear. The tail of the sequence fits TRBJ2-7 better, so the J call may be wrong. The CDR3 has 12 residues. Germline CDR1 SGHRS, CDR2 YFSETQ. CDR3 in DNA: TGCGCCAGCAGCTTATTGCGCTACGAGCAGTACTTC. The encoded protein is CASSLLRYEQYF.

This clone was found a few times. The V call is TRBV27, the J call TRBJ2-7; possibly TRBD1 for D (6 bases). Germline CDR1 reads MNHEY; CDR2 reads SMNVEV (reference sequence). V lost 6 bases, J lost 2 bases, and 8 bases lay in between. The CDR3 is made up of 12 amino acids. The CDR3 bases are TGTGCCAGCAGGGGGGCAGCCTACGAGCAGTACTTC. Translation: CASRGAAYEQYF.

Only one count was recorded for this clone. The V and J genes are TRBV5-1 and TRBJ2-2, with 13 bases aligning to TRBD2. V dropped 4 bases and J dropped 6; count of bases not matched to a gene: 9. Germline CDR1 SGHRS, CDR2 YFSETQ. This CDR3 has 17 residues. The CDR3 DNA is TGCGCCAGCAGCGCCTCCGGGACTAGCGGGGTAGCCGGGGAGCTGTTTTTT. Translating gives CASSASGTSGVAGELFF.

This clone was seen a few times. The V gene is TRBV7-9, the J gene TRBJ2-2; D remains ambiguous. CDR3 length: 16 residues. CDR1 and CDR2 (germline): SEHNR, FQNEAQ (reference sequence). The V end was cut by 5 bases, the J end by 7 bases, with 20 bases between. The CDR3 sequence: CASSPHSPRRYGELFF. In DNA form, the CDR3 reads TGTGCCAGCAGCCCTCATTCGCCCCGGAGATACGGGGAGCTGTTTTTT. The complete variable domain, with remaining parts taken from reference TRBV7-9 and TRBJ2-2, reads DTGVSQNPRHKITKRGQNVTFRCDPISEHNRLYWYRQTLGQGPEFLTYFQNEAQLEKSRLLSDRFSAERPKGSFSTLEIQRTEQGDSAMYLCASSPHSPRRYGELFFGEGSRLTVL.

The chain carries TRBV10-3 and TRBJ2-2; 13 positions agree with TRBD2. There are 15 residues in the CDR3. The germline gives CDR1 ENHRY, CDR2 SYGVKD. The J segment lost 7 bases and the V segment lost 6 bases, leaving 5 bases of the junction unmatched. The CDR3 nucleotides read TGTGCCATCAGCCCTAGACTAGCGGGAGGCGGGGAGCTGTTTTTT. Protein: CAISPRLAGGGELFF.

This chain links TRBV6-1 with TRBJ1-5, with D perhaps TRBD1 (6 bases). V shed 9 bases and J shed 5 bases, with 14 bases lying between them. The CDR3 sequence is 13 residues long. In germline, CDR1 is MNHNS, CDR2 SASEGT. The CDR3 nucleotides read TGTGCCAGTGGATACAGGGCGGATCAGCCCCAGCATTTT. Amino acid sequence: CASGYRADQPQHF.

This clone came up once. CDR3 loop: CASPEPYTEAFF. CDR3 DNA: TGTGCCAGTCCTGAGCCTTACACTGAAGCTTTCTTT. The chain uses TRBV11-3 and TRBJ1-1; unclear D gene. Per the germline V gene, CDR1 is SGHNT and CDR2 is YENEEA. V lost 9 bases to trimming and J lost 3 bases, with 11 bases between them. This CDR3 spans 12 amino acids.

The chain uses TRBV30 and TRBJ1-2, with a tentative D call TRBD1 (5 bases). From germline, CDR1 is GTSNPN and CDR2 SVGIG (reference sequence). The CDR3 is 15 residues long. With 5 bases removed from V and 8 bases from J, the gap between germline ends came to 24 bases. The CDR3: CAWDGRAGRFLGYTF. CDR3 DNA sequence: TGTGCCTGGGACGGACGGGCAGGGAGGTTTTTAGGCTACACCTTC. Drawing the rest from reference TRBV30 and TRBJ1-2, the complete variable domain is SQTIHQWPATLVQPVGSPLSLECTVEGTSNPNLYWYRQAAGRGLQLLFYSVGIGQISSEVPQNLSASRPQDRQFILSSKKLLLSDSGFYLCAWDGRAGRFLGYTFGSGTRLTVV.